The sequence of this TCR beta chain was determined in a study of cytomegalovirus exposure and HLA in healthy donors. The study ran its PCR with 60 Vbeta and 13 Jbeta primers. Produced via immunoSEQ multiplex PCR; TCRdb's table is partial and in-frame only. The sample carries around 130,000 clones, approximately 84% recorded once. V was pared by 3 bases and J by 11 bases, with 3 bases of the junction left unmatched. This CDR3 has 12 residues. Germline values: CDR1 SGDLS, CDR2 YYNGEE. Material: PBMCs. The receptor was isolated from a woman in her thirties or forties in good health and CMV-seronegative. This rearrangement joins TRBV9 to TRBJ2-3; TRBD2 matches 10 bases. CDR3 region: CASSATSGEQYF. The CDR3, as DNA: TGTGCCAGCAGCGCCACTAGCGGGGAGCAGTATTTT.